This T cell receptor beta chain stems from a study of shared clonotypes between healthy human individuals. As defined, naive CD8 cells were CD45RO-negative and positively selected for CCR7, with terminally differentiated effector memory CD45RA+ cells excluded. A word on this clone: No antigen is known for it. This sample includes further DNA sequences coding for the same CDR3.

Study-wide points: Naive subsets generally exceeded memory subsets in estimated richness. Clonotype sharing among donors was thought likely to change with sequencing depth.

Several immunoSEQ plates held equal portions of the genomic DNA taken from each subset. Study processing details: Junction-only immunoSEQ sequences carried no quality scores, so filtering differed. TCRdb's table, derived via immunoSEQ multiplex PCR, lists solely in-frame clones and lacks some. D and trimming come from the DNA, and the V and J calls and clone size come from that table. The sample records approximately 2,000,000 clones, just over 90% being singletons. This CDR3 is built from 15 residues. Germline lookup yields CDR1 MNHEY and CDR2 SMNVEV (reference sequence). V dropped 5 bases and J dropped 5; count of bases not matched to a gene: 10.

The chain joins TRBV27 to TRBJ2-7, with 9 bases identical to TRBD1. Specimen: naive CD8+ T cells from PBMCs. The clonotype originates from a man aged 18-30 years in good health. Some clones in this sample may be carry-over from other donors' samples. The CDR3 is CASSLTGTGFHEQYF. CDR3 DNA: TGTGCCAGCAGTCTGACCGGGACAGGGTTTCACGAGCAGTACTTC.